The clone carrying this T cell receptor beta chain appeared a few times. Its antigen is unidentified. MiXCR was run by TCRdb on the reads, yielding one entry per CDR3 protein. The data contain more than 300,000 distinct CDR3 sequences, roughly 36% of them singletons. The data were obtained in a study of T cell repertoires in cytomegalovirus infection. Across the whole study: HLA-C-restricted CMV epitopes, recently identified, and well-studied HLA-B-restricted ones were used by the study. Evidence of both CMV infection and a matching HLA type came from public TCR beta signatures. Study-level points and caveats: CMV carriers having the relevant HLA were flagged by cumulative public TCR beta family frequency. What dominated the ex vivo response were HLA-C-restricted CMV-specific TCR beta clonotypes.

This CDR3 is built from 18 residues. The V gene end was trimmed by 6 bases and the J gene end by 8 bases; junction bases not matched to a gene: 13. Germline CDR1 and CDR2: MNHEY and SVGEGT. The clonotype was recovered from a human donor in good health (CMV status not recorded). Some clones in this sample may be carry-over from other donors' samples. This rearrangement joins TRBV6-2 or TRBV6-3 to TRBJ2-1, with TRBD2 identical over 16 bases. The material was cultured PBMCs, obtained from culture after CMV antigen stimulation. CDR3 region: CASSHFPGLAGGHDEQFF. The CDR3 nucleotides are TGTGCCAGCAGCCACTTTCCGGGACTAGCGGGAGGGCACGATGAGCAGTTCTTC.